Listed here is a single TCR beta chain. Its antigen is undetermined. Relapsing-remitting disease, either stable or active, was present in the multiple sclerosis controls, who were treatment-naive patients. TEMRA cells were FACS-enriched and CD8+ and CD4+ T cells negatively isolated. RNA in amounts of about 0.5 to 1 ug was reverse transcribed with random hexamers. The method of amplification for TCR beta CDR3 was immunoSEQ multiplex PCR, covering 54 Vbeta and 13 Jbeta. From the immunoSEQ multiplex PCR reads, TCRdb called clonotypes with MiXCR, one entry per CDR3 protein. The data show about 280,000 distinct CDR3 sequences, more than 75% seen once. These data come from a study of CD8 T cells in Susac syndrome. Broader study findings: In its TCR sequencing and HLA analysis, the study acknowledged that the number of individuals was relatively small.

The V gene's germline CDR1 is SGHTA and CDR2 FQGNSA. The CDR3 is 16 amino acids. V lost 0 bases and J lost 3; bases outside the gene matches: 5. The TCR sequence derives from a human donor with multiple sclerosis. The chain recombines TRBV7-2 with TRBJ1-5; TRBD1 matches at 7 bases. Specimen: CD8+ T cells from PBMCs. Written as DNA, the CDR3 is TGTGCCAGCAGCTTAGCGGACAGGCATCACAATCAGCCCCAGCATTTT. Its protein product is CASSLADRHHNQPQHF.